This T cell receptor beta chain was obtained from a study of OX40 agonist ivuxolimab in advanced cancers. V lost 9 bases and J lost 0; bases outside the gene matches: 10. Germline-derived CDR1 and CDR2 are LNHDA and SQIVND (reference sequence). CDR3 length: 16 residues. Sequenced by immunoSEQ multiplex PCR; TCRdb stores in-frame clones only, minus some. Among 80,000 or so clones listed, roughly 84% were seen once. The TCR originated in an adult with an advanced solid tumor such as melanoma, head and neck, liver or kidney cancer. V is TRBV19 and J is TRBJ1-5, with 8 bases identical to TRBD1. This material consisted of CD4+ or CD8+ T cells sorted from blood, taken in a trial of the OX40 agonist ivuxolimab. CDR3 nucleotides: TGTGCCAGCGAGAACCGGGACAGGATTAGCAATCAGCCCCAGCATTTT. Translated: CASENRDRISNQPQHF.